This T cell receptor beta chain was recorded in a study of early T cells in non-severe SARS-CoV-2 infection. The CDR3 is 14 amino acids. Germline assignment: CDR1 SGHRS and CDR2 YFSETQ. Tagging with unique molecular identifiers was applied to individual cDNA molecules. TCRdb reprocessed the 5' RACE reads with MiXCR, giving one entry per CDR3 protein. Altogether around 84,000 distinct CDR3 sequences are present, about 10% being singletons, with the ten largest covering 7% to 9%. Turning to this clonotype: One end of the junction varies from germline; a read error may be responsible.

V and J are TRBV5-1 and TRBJ2-3; 9 bases are shared with TRBD1. This receptor was identified in an adult who was a healthcare worker with PCR-confirmed SARS-CoV-2 infection or an uninfected control (not recorded which). The source was whole blood, collected at baseline. CDR3 nucleotide sequence: TGCGCCAGCAGTTTGGGACAGGGAATTGATACGCAGTATTTT. Protein: CASSLGQGIDTQYF.